This T cell receptor (beta chain) was profiled in a study of blood T cell repertoires in COVID-19. The overall study: In each case, the material was cDNA or gDNA derived from T cells, B-cell-depleted T cells, or PBMCs.

Generated by immunoSEQ multiplex PCR, the TCRdb table keeps only in-frame clones and is missing some. The data contain roughly 90,000 clones, around four fifths of them singletons. V was trimmed by 4 bases and J by 0 bases, leaving 6 bases between them. Germline CDR1 and CDR2: SGHRS and YFSETQ. The CDR3 runs to 13 residues. This TCR came from a woman of 80 years or more with active or convalescent COVID-19. This chain links TRBV5-1 with TRBJ2-3, with a weak D call TRBD1 (5 bases). Sequenced material: peripheral blood. The CDR3 protein is CASSQGSTDTQYF. The CDR3 coding sequence is TGCGCCAGCAGCCAGGGTAGCACAGATACGCAGTATTTT.